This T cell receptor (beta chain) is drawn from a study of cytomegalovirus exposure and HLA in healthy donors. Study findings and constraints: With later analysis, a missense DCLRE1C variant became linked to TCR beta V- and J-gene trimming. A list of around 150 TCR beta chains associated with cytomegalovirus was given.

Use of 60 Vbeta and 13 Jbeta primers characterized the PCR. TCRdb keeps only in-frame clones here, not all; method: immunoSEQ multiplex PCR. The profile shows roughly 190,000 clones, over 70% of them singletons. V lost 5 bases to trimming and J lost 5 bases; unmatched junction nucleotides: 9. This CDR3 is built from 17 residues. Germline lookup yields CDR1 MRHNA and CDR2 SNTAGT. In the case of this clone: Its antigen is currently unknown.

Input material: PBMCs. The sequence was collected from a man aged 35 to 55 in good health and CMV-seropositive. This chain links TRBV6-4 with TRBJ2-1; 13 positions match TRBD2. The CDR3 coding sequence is TGTGCCAGCAGTCAAGGACTAGCGGGAGTAGGCAACAATGAGCAGTTCTTC. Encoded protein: CASSQGLAGVGNNEQFF.